These 25 T cell receptor beta chains were sequenced from one sample in a study of breast tumors, draining lymph nodes, adjacent tissues. Breast cancer patients provided tissue from their axillary draining lymph nodes. MiXCR, applied by TCRdb to the multiplex PCR reads, yields one record per CDR3 protein. The data hold 140,000 to 150,000 distinct CDR3 sequences, with approximately 32% observed a single time. Sequenced: axillary lymph node tissue. Source of these receptors: a female donor with breast cancer. Some clones in this sample may be carry-over from other donors' samples.

This clonotype was recorded at least ten times. This chain joins TRBV28 and TRBJ1-4, with D perhaps TRBD1 (5 bases). The CDR3 sequence is 14 residues long. Trimming removed 3 bases from V and 8 bases from J, with 13 bases in between. Germline CDR1 MDHEN, CDR2 SYDVKM. CDR3 coding DNA: TGTGCCAGCAGTTTCGAGGGACTGAACGAAAAACTGTTTTTT. Protein sequence: CASSFEGLNEKLFF.

This clonotype has a count of ten or more. This chain connects TRBV6-2 or TRBV6-3 to TRBJ1-3; a possible D gene is TRBD1 (6 bases). This CDR3 contains 14 residues. V was pared by 6 bases and J by 2 bases, with 11 bases between. CDR1 and CDR2 (germline): MNHEY, SVGEGT. CDR3 sequence (DNA): TGTGCCAGCAGCCCGGACAGAGCTGGAAACACCATATATTTT. Protein product: CASSPDRAGNTIYF.

There are many counts of this clonotype. At one of its ends the junction is not consistent with the germline gene, which may arise from a read error. The rearrangement joins TRBV9 to TRBJ2-5, with TRBD2 matching over 7 bases. The CDR3 loop spans 14 amino acids. Germline CDR1 SGDLS, CDR2 YYNGEE. The CDR3 DNA follows: TGTGCCAGCAGCGTAGCTCCGAGCGGGGAGACCCAGTCCTTC. As protein: CASSVAPSGETQSF.

The rearrangement uses TRBV11-2 and TRBJ1-4; D remains ambiguous. From germline, CDR1 is SGHAT and CDR2 FQNNGV. This CDR3 region has 14 residues. The germline V and J ends were trimmed by 1 base and 7 bases, with 10 bases remaining between them. The CDR3 sequence is CASSLGQYTEKLFF. The CDR3 DNA follows: TGTGCCAGCAGCTTAGGACAATACACTGAAAAACTGTTTTTT.

This clonotype was recorded at least ten times. The genes are TRBV11-2 and TRBJ2-1; TRBD1 aligns across 7 bases. This CDR3 has 15 amino acids. CDR1 and CDR2 (germline): SGHAT, FQNNGV. Losses at the gene ends were 2 bases for V and 3 bases for J; bases not matched to a gene: 4. The CDR3 sequence: CASSLYAGGYNEQFF. In DNA form, the CDR3 reads TGTGCCAGCAGCTTATATGCAGGGGGCTACAATGAGCAGTTCTTC.

The table lists this clonotype with a count of one. No conserved phenylalanine or tryptophan is present at the end of the CDR3, so a read error is the likely explanation. This chain connects TRBV24-1 to TRBJ1-2; tentative D call: TRBD1 (5 bases). CDR1 and CDR2 from the germline V gene are KGHDR and SFDVKD. The CDR3 consists of 15 residues. The CDR3 spells CAASPAQGAPDGYTL. The CDR3 DNA reads as TGTGCCGCCAGCCCCGCCCAGGGCGCGCCGGATGGCTACACCCTC.

J is TRBJ2-7 and V is TRBV15, with 8 nucleotides matching TRBD1. Germline CDR1 LNHNV, CDR2 YYDKDF (reference sequence). The CDR3 runs to 15 residues. Unmatched junction bases numbered 4, after V lost 1 base and J lost 2 bases. The CDR3 is CATSRGDRSAYEQYF. CDR3 nucleotides: TGTGCCACCAGCAGAGGGGACAGGTCCGCCTACGAGCAGTACTTC. Looking up the rest from reference TRBV15 and TRBJ2-7 gives the full variable domain: DAMVIQNPRYQVTQFGKPVTLSCSQTLNHNVMYWYQQKSSQAPKLLFHYYDKDFNNEADTPDNFQSRRPNTSFCFLDIRSPGLGDTAMYLCATSRGDRSAYEQYFGPGTRLTVT.

This clonotype was seen a handful of times. The rearrangement uses TRBV27 and TRBJ1-4, with D maybe TRBD1 (5 bases). The CDR3 runs to 19 residues. V lost 6 bases, J lost 5 bases, and 28 bases lay in between. Germline CDR1 reads MNHEY; CDR2 reads SMNVEV (reference sequence). The CDR3 is CASRDGAPGLVGGNEKLFF. Written as DNA, the CDR3 is TGTGCCAGCAGAGATGGGGCCCCAGGGTTGGTCGGGGGAAATGAAAAACTGTTTTTT. Using reference TRBV27 and TRBJ1-4 for the parts outside the CDR3, the full variable domain is EAQVTQNPRYLITVTGKKLTVTCSQNMNHEYMSWYRQDPGLGLRQIYYSMNVEVTDKGDVPEGYKVSRKEKRNFPLILESPSPNQTSLYFCASRDGAPGLVGGNEKLFFGSGTQLSVL.

This clonotype appeared many times. V gene TRBV20-1 combines with J gene TRBJ1-3; no firm D call. Germline assignment: CDR1 DFQATT and CDR2 SNEGSKA (reference sequence). V lost 0 bases and J lost 4, with 10 bases in between. This CDR3 is built from 14 residues. The CDR3 spells CSARDGGPGNTIYF. In nucleotides, the CDR3 is TGCAGTGCTAGAGATGGAGGACCCGGAAACACCATATATTTT.

This clonotype was detected ten times or more. At one boundary the junction diverges from the germline segment, which might be a read error. The V call is TRBV19, the J call TRBJ1-2, with D possibly matching TRBD1 (5 bases). This CDR3 is 9 amino acids long. Germline-derived CDR1 and CDR2 are LNHDA and SQIVND (reference sequence). CDR3 in DNA: TGTTCGTTGGAGACCCTAAGGGGCTTC. Residues: CSLETLRGF.

The chain recombines TRBV5-6 with TRBJ1-2; D uncertain. V was trimmed by 4 bases and J by 6 bases, leaving 19 bases between them. This CDR3 has 15 amino acids. The germline gives CDR1 SGHDT, CDR2 YYEEEE. The CDR3 spells CASSPVGAERDGYTF. The DNA for the CDR3 is TGTGCCAGCAGCCCCGTCGGAGCCGAGAGGGATGGCTACACCTTC.

V and J are TRBV15 and TRBJ2-5, with D perhaps TRBD2 (6 bases). With 0 bases removed from V and 2 bases from J, the gap between germline ends came to 10 bases. The V gene's germline CDR1 is LNHNV and CDR2 YYDKDF (reference sequence). The CDR3 runs 15 residues. For the CDR3, the DNA is TGTGCCACCAGCAGAGATCGCGGGACTCAAGAGACCCAGTACTTC. Its protein is CATSRDRGTQETQYF. Complete variable domain (other parts from reference TRBV15 and TRBJ2-5): DAMVIQNPRYQVTQFGKPVTLSCSQTLNHNVMYWYQQKSSQAPKLLFHYYDKDFNNEADTPDNFQSRRPNTSFCFLDIRSPGLGDTAMYLCATSRDRGTQETQYFGPGTRLLVL.

The genes are TRBV6-5 and TRBJ1-5; D ambiguous. V was pared by 7 bases and J by 6 bases, with 13 bases between. From germline, CDR1 is MNHEY and CDR2 SVGAGI. The CDR3 is made up of 13 amino acids. The DNA for the CDR3 is TGTGCCAGCACCTTGGGCCCAAGTCAGCCCCAGCATTTT. Translated, it gives CASTLGPSQPQHF.

This clonotype was found many times. The chain couples TRBV7-2 to TRBJ1-2, with D perhaps matching TRBD1 (5 bases). Trimming removed 1 base at V and 6 bases at J, with 12 bases between. Germline V gives CDR1 SGHTA, CDR2 FQGNSA. This CDR3 is built from 14 residues. CDR3 loop: CASSLGLEGHGYTF. The CDR3 region has the DNA TGTGCCAGCAGCTTAGGGTTGGAGGGGCATGGCTACACCTTC.

Note on this clonotype: The conserved closing phenylalanine or tryptophan is absent in this CDR3, likely reflecting a read error. The chain recombines TRBV7-2 with TRBJ1-1, with 7 bases fitting TRBD1. V lost 5 bases to trimming and J lost 1 base; unmatched junction nucleotides: 13. The CDR3 length is 17 residues. Germline lookup yields CDR1 SGHTA and CDR2 FQGNSA. The CDR3 sequence is CASSTTVTGSRNTEAFL. DNA for the CDR3: TGTGCCAGCAGCACGACCGTGACAGGGTCCCGGAACACTGAAGCTTTCTTG.

This clonotype was found many times. The V call is TRBV7-9, the J call TRBJ1-5, with D unclear. Per the germline V gene, CDR1 is SEHNR and CDR2 is FQNEAQ (reference sequence). The CDR3 length is 15 residues. V lost 5 bases and J 3 bases, leaving 14 bases between the germline ends. CDR3 sequence (DNA): TGTGCCAGCAGCCGAATCGGGAGCCCCAATCAGCCCCAGCATTTT. Protein: CASSRIGSPNQPQHF.

In its sample, this clonotype was seen a few times. The chain's CDR3 is CASSHDPWTSGGYEQYF. The CDR3 DNA sequence: TGTGCCAGCAGTCACGACCCCTGGACTAGCGGGGGTTACGAGCAGTACTTC. This chain connects TRBV6-5 to TRBJ2-7, with TRBD2 matching over 13 bases. This CDR3 contains 17 residues. After removal of 5 bases from V and 4 bases from J, the junction contained 11 bases not matched to a gene. In germline, CDR1 is MNHEY, CDR2 SVGAGI.

This clonotype was recorded a few times. The chain uses TRBV7-9 and TRBJ1-1; maybe TRBD1 (5 bases). Germline CDR1 and CDR2: SEHNR and FQNEAQ (reference sequence). Trimming took off 5 bases at V and 1 base at J, with 8 bases between the two ends. CDR3 length equals 13 residues. The CDR3 spells CASSTGQNTEAFF. In nucleotides, the CDR3 is TGTGCCAGCAGCACTGGACAGAACACTGAAGCTTTCTTT. The whole variable domain, filled in from reference TRBV7-9 and TRBJ1-1, reads DTGVSQNPRHKITKRGQNVTFRCDPISEHNRLYWYRQTLGQGPEFLTYFQNEAQLEKSRLLSDRFSAERPKGSFSTLEIQRTEQGDSAMYLCASSTGQNTEAFFGQGTRLTVV.

The chain links TRBV5-1 to TRBJ1-1, with a tentative D call TRBD1 (5 bases). The CDR3 is made up of 13 amino acids. CDR1 is SGHRS and CDR2 is YFSETQ in the germline V gene. Trimming removed 6 bases from V and 4 bases from J, with 13 bases in between. The CDR3 loop is CASKYRGSTEAFF. In DNA, the CDR3 is TGCGCCAGCAAATACCGGGGGTCCACTGAAGCTTTCTTT.

This clonotype has a count of ten or more. V gene TRBV30 combines with J gene TRBJ1-2; 10 nucleotides match TRBD1. The CDR3 covers 15 residues. The V gene's germline CDR1 is GTSNPN and CDR2 SVGIG (reference sequence). V was clipped by 5 bases and J by 4 bases; unmatched bases: 10. CDR3: CAWEIGQGVSYGYTF. For the CDR3, the DNA is TGTGCCTGGGAAATAGGACAGGGGGTCTCCTATGGCTACACCTTC.

This clonotype was counted ten times or more. The chain employs TRBV5-1 and TRBJ1-2, with D perhaps TRBD1 (5 bases). The germline gives CDR1 SGHRS, CDR2 YFSETQ. The ends were cut back, 2 bases at V and 2 bases at J, with 10 bases in the middle. The CDR3 is 14 amino acids. CDR3: CASSFIDSNYGYTF. In nucleotides, the CDR3 is TGCGCCAGCAGCTTTATCGACAGCAACTATGGCTACACCTTC.

This clonotype was recorded at least ten times. The J gene is TRBJ1-2, the V gene TRBV18; TRBD1 matches at 8 bases. The CDR3 spans 15 residues. In germline, CDR1 is KGHSH, CDR2 LQKENI. The ends lost 1 base at V and 5 bases at J; junction bases unmatched: 6. CDR3 coding DNA: TGTGCCAGCTCACCACGCGCGGGACAGGTATATGGCTACACCTTC. Translating gives CASSPRAGQVYGYTF.

This clonotype was seen ten or more times. J is TRBJ2-5 and V is TRBV7-8, with a weak D call TRBD2 (7 bases). The V and J ends lost 1 base and 0 bases respectively, with 9 bases between them. This CDR3 comprises 15 residues. Germline CDR1 and CDR2: SGHVS and FQNEAQ. The CDR3, as DNA: TGTGCCAGCAGCTTAGGGGAGGGGGACCAAGAGACCCAGTACTTC. It translates to CASSLGEGDQETQYF.

On this clonotype itself: This may be a read error: a much more frequent sequence differs by one nucleotide. J is TRBJ1-3 and V is TRBV19; D is possibly TRBD1 (6 bases). Trimming left V 2 bases short and J 0 bases short, with 14 bases between. Germline V gene data show CDR1 as LNHDA and CDR2 as SQIVND (reference sequence). This CDR3 spans 17 amino acids. The CDR3 is CASSINPDRNSGNTIYF. The CDR3 DNA reads TGTGCCAGTAGTATAAACCCGGACAGAAACTCTGGAAACACCATATATTTT.

This clonotype was seen ten or more times. The CDR3 region is CASSDLTTDTQYF. The CDR3 DNA sequence: TGTGCCAGTAGCGACTTGACCACAGATACGCAGTATTTT. The rearrangement links TRBV19 to TRBJ2-3; no clear D gene. CDR3 size: 13 residues. V was clipped by 6 bases and J by 2 bases, with 9 bases between them. Germline V gives CDR1 LNHDA, CDR2 SQIVND (reference sequence).